The present T cell receptor (beta chain) was sequenced within a study of PD-1 blockade in mismatch repair-deficient tumors (dated by TCRdb to the late 2010s). Broadly, across the study: The trial enrolled roughly 83 consecutive patients with over 10 mismatch repair-deficient cancer types between 2013 and late 2016, all previously treated and progressing. Tumor-associated T cell clones in the peripheral blood of patients responding to PD-1 blockade were tracked using deep sequencing of TCR CDR3 regions.

Study-level results and caveats: Rapid expansion after pembrolizumab followed by contraction, generally before radiologic responses, was shown by tumor-resident clones, which were often undetectable in blood before treatment.

Mismatch repair deficiency in every enrolled patient was established by polymerase chain reaction or immunohistochemistry. Three patients who responded to pembrolizumab therapy underwent TCR sequencing. The phase II trial prospectively tested pembrolizumab PD-1 blockade in advanced mismatch repair-deficient cancers regardless of tissue of origin. Peripheral blood T cell samples were gathered serially, both before PD-1 blockade started and at multiple time points afterward. Blood sampling times were expressed in weeks after the first pembrolizumab dose. As regards this clone: The antigen it binds to is not known. One base away there is no much larger clone; base qualities are not given.

The CDR3 goes from the cysteine to the phenylalanine over 15 residues. The only DNA kept is the CDR3, 45 bases in frame from the first base. Trimming leaves V shorter by 3 bases and J shorter by 4 bases, with the junction holding 5 bases beyond the gene matches. The germline V gene encodes CDR1 MDHEN and CDR2 SYDVKM. Library creation used the immunoSEQ multiplex PCR assay. In its TCRdb copy, this immuneACCESS table keeps in-frame sequences only and misses some clones. Where compared with another copy, unresolved V genes explain less than half of these, and the others have no known cause. In this sample the table shows tens of thousands of clones, 84% of which occur a single time. In total, the top ten clones hold 17% of the sample.

The input for sequencing was peripheral blood, taken 2 weeks after starting pembrolizumab. The sequence is built from TRBV28 and TRBJ1-5; 8 bases in the junction line up with TRBD1. This clonotype originated in an adult with mismatch repair-deficient cancer. The DNA is TGTGCCAGCAGTTTCGTCGGACAGGGAAATCAGCCCCAGCATTTT. Protein translation: CASSFVGQGNQPQHF.